Following are 16 T cell receptor beta chains from one sample sequenced in a study of response to subunit inactivated influenza vaccine. TCRdb reprocessed the RT-PCR reads via MiXCR and lists one record per CDR3 protein. This table has over 450,000 distinct CDR3 sequences, under 15% appearing once. This sample comprised PBMCs from blood, obtained 35 to 45 days after vaccination. All receptors come from a man between 45 and 60 years old who received an inactivated influenza vaccine.

This clonotype was counted at least ten times. This chain uses TRBV5-1 with TRBJ2-3; 9 bases line up with TRBD2. Per germline, CDR1 SGHRS and CDR2 YFSETQ. Trimming took 0 bases from V and 1 from J; bases not matched to a gene: 3. This CDR3 has 16 residues. The CDR3 is CASSLASGGRTDTQYF. The CDR3, as DNA: TGCGCCAGCAGCTTGGCCAGCGGGGGGCGCACAGATACGCAGTATTTT.

V is TRBV24-1 and J is TRBJ2-7, with a possible D match to TRBD1 (6 bases). Germline CDR1 reads KGHDR; CDR2 reads SFDVKD. The ends were cut back, 7 bases at V and 4 bases at J, with 13 bases in the middle. There are 13 residues in the CDR3. DNA of the CDR3: TGTGCCACCAGACTACAGGGACGGTACGAGCAGTACTTC. Its translation is CATRLQGRYEQYF.

This clonotype was seen a handful of times. The rearrangement links TRBV29-1 to TRBJ2-3, with 7 nucleotides matching TRBD1. Germline CDR1 is SQVTM and CDR2 is ANQGSEA. The CDR3 contains 12 residues. V lost 6 bases to trimming and J lost 2 bases; unmatched junction nucleotides: 2. The CDR3 reads CSVGTDTDTQYF. The CDR3 DNA reads as TGCAGCGTCGGGACAGACACAGATACGCAGTATTTT.

This clonotype has a count of ten or more. The chain uses TRBV10-3 and TRBJ2-3; TRBD1 aligns across 7 bases. V lost 10 bases to trimming and J lost 3 bases; unmatched junction nucleotides: 10. From germline, CDR1 is ENHRY and CDR2 SYGVKD. The CDR3 consists of 14 residues. CDR3 loop: CATFHRGSTDTQYF. The CDR3 region has the DNA TGTGCCACCTTTCACAGGGGTAGTACAGATACGCAGTATTTT.

The chain uses TRBV28 and TRBJ1-1, with unresolved D. Trimming left V 2 bases short and J 6 bases short, with 16 bases between. CDR1 is MDHEN and CDR2 is SYDVKM in the germline V gene. CDR3 length: 15 amino acids. CDR3: CASSLGLDAVSEAFF. DNA for the CDR3: TGTGCCAGCAGTTTAGGGCTTGACGCGGTCTCTGAAGCTTTCTTT. The full variable domain, completed using reference TRBV28 and TRBJ1-1, is DVKVTQSSRYLVKRTGEKVFLECVQDMDHENMFWYRQDPGLGLRLIYFSYDVKMKEKGDIPEGYSVSREKKERFSLILESASTNQTSMYLCASSLGLDAVSEAFFGQGTRLTVV.

The chain joins TRBV11-3 to TRBJ2-7; 8 bases agree with TRBD1. Unmatched junction bases numbered 8, after V lost 5 bases and J lost 5 bases. The germline CDR1 and CDR2 sequences are SGHNT and YENEEA. This CDR3 contains 14 residues. The CDR3 is CASSRGTGSNEQYF. CDR3 DNA: TGTGCCAGCAGCCGGGGGACAGGCTCTAACGAGCAGTACTTC.

The J gene is TRBJ2-7, the V gene TRBV3-1; D may match TRBD1 or TRBD2 (5 bases each). This CDR3 has 15 amino acids. V gave up 4 bases and J gave up 6 bases, with 19 bases separating them. Germline V gives CDR1 LGHDT, CDR2 YNNKEL (reference sequence). In nucleotides, the CDR3 is TGTGCCAGCAGCCGGTCGGGACCCGCGGGCGGCGAGCAGTACTTC. Amino acids: CASSRSGPAGGEQYF.

The genes are TRBV6-2 or TRBV6-3 and TRBJ1-1; D gene unclear. The CDR3 extends over 17 amino acids. With 2 bases removed from V and 3 bases from J, the gap between germline ends came to 19 bases. Germline V gene data show CDR1 as MNHEY and CDR2 as SVGEGT. The CDR3: CASSYVVWQSSYTEAFF. The CDR3, as DNA: TGTGCCAGCAGTTACGTCGTTTGGCAGAGCTCCTACACTGAAGCTTTCTTT.

This clonotype has just a few counts. The chain employs TRBV20-1 and TRBJ2-7, with 7 bases fitting TRBD2. The CDR3 loop spans 14 amino acids. V lost 5 bases and J lost 0; bases outside the gene matches: 7. Germline CDR1 reads DFQATT; CDR2 reads SNEGSKA (reference sequence). The CDR3 nucleotides are TGCAGTGCTGATCGACGGGACTACTCCTACGAGCAGTACTTC. It specifies CSADRRDYSYEQYF.

There are a few counts of this clonotype. The chain is built from TRBV30 and TRBJ2-7; tentatively, D is TRBD1 (5 bases). CDR1 and CDR2 from the germline V gene are GTSNPN and SVGIG (reference sequence). The V end was cut by 3 bases, the J end by 0 bases, with 6 bases between. CDR3 length: 12 amino acids. This CDR3 is CAWRGVSYEQYF. For the CDR3, the DNA is TGTGCCTGGAGAGGGGTCTCCTACGAGCAGTACTTC.

There are many counts of this clonotype. The chain employs TRBV9 and TRBJ1-1; TRBD1 might be the D (5 bases). V was trimmed by 4 bases and J by 7 bases, leaving 8 bases between them. Germline V gene lookup returns CDR1 SGDLS and CDR2 YYNGEE. The CDR3 totals 11 residues. Here the CDR3 reads CASSPGGEAFF. The CDR3 nucleotides are TGTGCCAGCAGCCCGGGGGGTGAAGCTTTCTTT.

Many counts were recorded for this clonotype. The V call is TRBV28, the J call TRBJ2-7; D call uncertain. V lost 3 bases to trimming and J lost 3 bases, with 9 bases between them. Looked up from germline, CDR1 is MDHEN and CDR2 is SYDVKM. CDR3 length equals 13 residues. For the CDR3, the DNA is TGTGCCAGCAGTTTGAGCGAAAACTACGAGCAGTACTTC. Translating gives CASSLSENYEQYF.

The genes are TRBV7-2 and TRBJ2-3; 8 bases line up with TRBD1. V gave up 5 bases and J gave up 4 bases; unmatched junction bases: 5. This CDR3 is built from 14 residues. Germline CDR1 reads SGHTA; CDR2 reads FQGNSA. The CDR3 nucleotides are TGTGCCAGCAGCCACCGGGACAGGTCAGATACGCAGTATTTT. It codes for CASSHRDRSDTQYF. Based on the CDR3 plus reference TRBV7-2 and TRBJ2-3, the full variable domain is GAGVSQSPSNKVTEKGKDVELRCDPISGHTALYWYRQSLGQGLEFLIYFQGNSAPDKSGLPSDRFSAERTGGSVSTLTIQRTQQEDSAVYLCASSHRDRSDTQYFGPGTRLTVL.

The chain joins TRBV2 to TRBJ2-2; 9 bases map to TRBD1. CDR1 SNHLY and CDR2 FYNNEI come from the germline V gene. The junction had 4 bases not matched to a gene; V was cut back by 5 bases and J by 3 bases. CDR3 length equals 15 residues. This CDR3 is CASSNRGLDTGELFF. The CDR3 DNA sequence: TGTGCCAGCAGTAACAGGGGGCTCGACACCGGGGAGCTGTTTTTT.

The rearrangement joins TRBV28 to TRBJ2-7; the match to TRBD1 covers 7 bases. Per the germline V gene, CDR1 is MDHEN and CDR2 is SYDVKM. The CDR3 is made up of 14 amino acids. The V segment lost 3 bases and the J segment 4 bases; nucleotides outside the gene matches: 6. This chain's CDR3 is CASSLTGSVYEQYF. The CDR3 region has the DNA TGTGCCAGCAGTTTGACAGGGTCAGTATACGAGCAGTACTTC. The complete variable domain, with remaining parts taken from reference TRBV28 and TRBJ2-7, reads DVKVTQSSRYLVKRTGEKVFLECVQDMDHENMFWYRQDPGLGLRLIYFSYDVKMKEKGDIPEGYSVSREKKERFSLILESASTNQTSMYLCASSLTGSVYEQYFGPGTRLTVT.

This clonotype was detected only a few times. The genes are TRBV12-3 or TRBV12-4 and TRBJ1-2; 9 nucleotides align to TRBD1. After removal of 6 bases from V and 6 bases from J, the junction contained 8 bases not matched to a gene. The CDR3 length is 14 residues. The CDR3 DNA sequence: TGTGCCAGCAGGGGTACAGGGGGCGCGAATGGCTACACCTTC. This gives the protein CASRGTGGANGYTF.